Sequencing of this TCR beta chain was carried out in a study of T cells in Graves' hyperthyroidism and ophthalmopathy. Whole-study findings and limits: Most clonotypes expanded in thyroid above 0.001 were likewise present in blood. In simple terms, a model built on 13 V-J features told ophthalmopathy apart from stable hyperthyroidism.

TCR beta CDR3 region amplification was performed from RNA transcripts. First-round RT-PCR of the TCR CDR3 relied on the HTBI primer set. TCRdb redid the calling of the multiplex PCR reads with MiXCR, one entry per CDR3 protein. Here the sample spans about 360,000 distinct CDR3 sequences, 15% to 19% being singletons. Patients were excluded for uncontrolled infection, other autoimmune disease, pregnancy or lactation. This clonotype was picked up many times. Its specificity is unknown. The CDR3 loop spans 16 amino acids. V gave up 8 bases and J gave up 1 base, with 20 bases separating them. Germline CDR1 is MNHEY and CDR2 is SMNVEV (reference sequence).

Sample: blood. This chain links TRBV27 with TRBJ1-2; a weak D match, TRBD1 (6 bases). The origin of this receptor is a woman younger than 30 with Graves' hyperthyroidism that later progressed to Graves' ophthalmopathy. CDR3 sequence: CASALRPGQLNYGYTF. DNA for the CDR3: TGTGCCAGCGCCTTGCGACCGGGACAACTTAACTATGGCTACACCTTC.